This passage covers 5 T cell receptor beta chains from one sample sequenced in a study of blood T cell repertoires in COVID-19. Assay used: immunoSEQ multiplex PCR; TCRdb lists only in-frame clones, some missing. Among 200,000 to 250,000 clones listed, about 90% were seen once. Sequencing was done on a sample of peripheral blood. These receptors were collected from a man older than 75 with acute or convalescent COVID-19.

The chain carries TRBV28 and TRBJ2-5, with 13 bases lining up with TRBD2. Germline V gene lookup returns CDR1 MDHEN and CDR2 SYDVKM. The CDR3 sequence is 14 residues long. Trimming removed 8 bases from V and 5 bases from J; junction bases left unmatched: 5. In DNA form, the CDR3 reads TGTGCCAGCCGACTAGCGGGAGGCCCGGAGACCCAGTACTTC. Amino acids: CASRLAGGPETQYF.

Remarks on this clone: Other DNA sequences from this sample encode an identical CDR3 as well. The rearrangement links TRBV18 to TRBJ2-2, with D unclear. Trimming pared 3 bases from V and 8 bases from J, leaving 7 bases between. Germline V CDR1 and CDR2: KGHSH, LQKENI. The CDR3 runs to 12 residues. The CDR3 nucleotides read TGTGCCAGCTCACCTACTCCGGGGGAGCTGTTTTTT. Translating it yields CASSPTPGELFF.

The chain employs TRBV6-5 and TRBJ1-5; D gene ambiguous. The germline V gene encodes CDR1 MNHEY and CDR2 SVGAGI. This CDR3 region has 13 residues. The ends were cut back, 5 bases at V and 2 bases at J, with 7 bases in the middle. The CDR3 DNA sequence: TGTGCCAGCAGTCCGTCGGGCAATCAGCCCCAGCATTTT. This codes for CASSPSGNQPQHF.

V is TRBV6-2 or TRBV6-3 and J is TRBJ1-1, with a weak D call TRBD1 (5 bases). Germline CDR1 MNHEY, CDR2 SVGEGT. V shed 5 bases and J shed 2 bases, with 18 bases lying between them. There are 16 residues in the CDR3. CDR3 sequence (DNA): TGTGCCAGCAGTACGGGGGTGGGGGGAGGTAACACTGAAGCTTTCTTT. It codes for CASSTGVGGGNTEAFF.

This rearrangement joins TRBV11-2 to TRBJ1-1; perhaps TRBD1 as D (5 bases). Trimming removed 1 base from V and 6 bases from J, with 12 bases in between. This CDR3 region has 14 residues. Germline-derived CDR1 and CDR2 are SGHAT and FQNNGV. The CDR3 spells CASSLASGFSEAFF. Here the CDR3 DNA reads TGTGCCAGCAGCTTAGCCTCAGGGTTTTCTGAAGCTTTCTTT. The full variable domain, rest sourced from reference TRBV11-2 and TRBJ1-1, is EAGVAQSPRYKIIEKRQSVAFWCNPISGHATLYWYQQILGQGPKLLIQFQNNGVVDDSQLPKDRFSAERLKGVDSTLKIQPAKLEDSAVYLCASSLASGFSEAFFGQGTRLTVV.